This entry concerns a single TCR beta chain. The data originate from a study of control samples from healthy donors and cancer patients. Assay: immunoSEQ multiplex PCR; the TCRdb copy retains only in-frame clones and omits some. This repertoire shows some 140,000 clones, roughly 89% found once; its top ten account for over 9%. The CDR3 sequence is 18 residues long. V was clipped by 5 bases and J by 4 bases; unmatched bases: 18. The germline CDR1 and CDR2 sequences are SGHAT and FQNNGV. The chain employs TRBV11-2 and TRBJ1-1; the match to TRBD1 covers 8 bases. The TCR sequence derives from a young man in good health. The specimen was blood. The CDR3 DNA is TGTGCCAGCAGCCCTAGGCTCCGGGACAGGATGAATCCCACTGAAGCTTTCTTT. It is translated as CASSPRLRDRMNPTEAFF.